This T cell receptor (beta chain) was obtained from a study of early T cells in non-severe SARS-CoV-2 infection. Study results and limitations: Anti-spike CD8 specificities were favored by VDJdb matching, whose results missed private and CD4 specificities.

In regard to this clonotype: What it binds is not known.

Each cDNA molecule carried a unique molecular identifier. TCRdb redid the calling of the 5' RACE reads with MiXCR, one entry per CDR3 protein. Of about 49,000 distinct CDR3 sequences listed, roughly 4.5% are singletons. CDR1 and CDR2 (germline): MGHDK, SYGVNS. V lost 1 base, J lost 1 base, and 16 bases lay in between. The CDR3 sequence is 17 residues long. Sequencing used whole blood. This receptor was identified in an adult who was a healthcare worker with PCR-confirmed SARS-CoV-2 infection or an uninfected control (not recorded which). The chain employs TRBV25-1 and TRBJ1-1; D may be TRBD1 (5 bases). The CDR3 sequence: CASSELGFAGGNTEAFF. The CDR3, as DNA: TGTGCCAGCAGTGAATTGGGCTTTGCGGGGGGGAACACTGAAGCTTTCTTT. Supplemented by reference TRBV25-1 and TRBJ1-1, the full variable domain reads EADIYQTPRYLVIGTGKKITLECSQTMGHDKMYWYQQDPGMELHLIHYSYGVNSTEKGDLSSESTVSRIRTEHFPLTLESARPSHTSQYLCASSELGFAGGNTEAFFGQGTRLTVV.